This entry lists 7 T cell receptor beta chains sequenced from one sample in a study of long-term antiretroviral therapy in people with HIV. Researchers ran immunoSEQ v3.0 at survey level. Clones were read by immunoSEQ multiplex PCR, and TCRdb kept only the in-frame ones, dropping some. This sample carries 25,000 to 30,000 clones, roughly 80% of them seen once, and the ten largest clones take 8.5% to 9.5%. The material sequenced was unsorted PBMCs, taken 3 years after starting antiretroviral therapy. These receptors came from a man aged 40-50 years with HIV.

V usage is TRBV6-1 and J usage is TRBJ2-1; 9 bases are a match to TRBD2. The V gene end was trimmed by 2 bases and the J gene end by 0 bases; junction bases not matched to a gene: 5. The CDR3 spans 17 residues. Per germline, CDR1 MNHNS and CDR2 SASEGT. CDR3 protein: CASSEFLAGSSYNEQFF. CDR3 in DNA: TGTGCCAGCAGTGAATTCCTAGCGGGAAGCTCCTACAATGAGCAGTTCTTC.

The genes are TRBV2 and TRBJ2-5; perhaps TRBD1 as D (6 bases). This CDR3 contains 15 residues. Germline V CDR1 and CDR2: SNHLY, FYNNEI. With 3 bases removed from V and 4 bases from J, the gap between germline ends came to 15 bases. CDR3 nucleotide sequence: TGTGCCAGCAGTGACGAGATAACAGGGATAGAGACCCAGTACTTC. This sequence encodes CASSDEITGIETQYF.

The chain has TRBV2 and TRBJ2-7; a weak D match, TRBD2 (6 bases). Trimming shortened V by 7 bases and J by 3 bases, and 13 bases separated the two germline ends. This CDR3 contains 13 residues. Germline V gene data show CDR1 as SNHLY and CDR2 as FYNNEI. The CDR3 protein is CASTVAVIYEQYF. CDR3 bases: TGTGCCAGCACCGTAGCGGTTATCTACGAGCAGTACTTC.

This rearrangement joins TRBV28 to TRBJ2-3; 10 bases line up with TRBD2. This CDR3 region has 15 residues. CDR1 is MDHEN and CDR2 is SYDVKM in the germline V gene. Trimming cost V 7 bases and J 7 bases; bases outside gene matches: 11. CDR3 amino acids: CASKPSGSGGYTQYF. CDR3 in DNA: TGTGCCAGCAAACCTAGCGGGAGCGGTGGATATACGCAGTATTTT.

This clone has only a few counts. The chain has TRBV29-1 and TRBJ1-2; D remains unclear. The ends were cut back, 5 bases at V and 8 bases at J, with 9 bases in the middle. Germline V gene lookup returns CDR1 SQVTM and CDR2 ANQGSEA. The CDR3 loop spans 10 amino acids. Here the CDR3 DNA reads TGCAGCGTTTTTTCTGACGGCTACACCTTC. Encoded protein: CSVFSDGYTF.

The CDR3 spells CASSAGPTYEQYF. CDR3 DNA sequence: TGTGCCAGCAGCGCCGGGCCTACCTACGAGCAGTACTTC. The chain joins TRBV11-2 to TRBJ2-7; D gene unclear. Germline assignment: CDR1 SGHAT and CDR2 FQNNGV. This CDR3 region has 13 residues. The V end was cut by 5 bases, the J end by 2 bases, with 10 bases between.

The chain uses TRBV7-7 and TRBJ2-5, with 10 bases fitting TRBD1. The CDR3 sequence is 14 residues long. J gave up 4 bases and V 10 bases, and 9 bases lay outside the gene matches. The germline V gene encodes CDR1 SSHAT and CDR2 FNYEAQ (reference sequence). The CDR3 reads CATSGDRGTETQYF. Written as DNA, the CDR3 is TGTGCCACCTCAGGGGACAGGGGAACAGAGACCCAGTACTTC.